Shown below are 5 T cell receptor beta chains from a single sample sequenced in a study of blood T cell repertoires in COVID-19 (dated by TCRdb to the early 2020s). Library prep was done by the immunoSEQ multiplex PCR assay. TCRdb obtained this table from immuneACCESS and retained in-frame rearrangements with V and J assigned. These tables miss some clones; where compared with another copy, unresolved V genes account for less than half of the shortfall, and the remainder is unexplained. The sample yields 30,000 to 35,000 clones; 70% to 80% were counted once. The ten largest clones take up less than 9% of the sample. The sample comprised peripheral blood. These receptor sequences come from a woman aged 60-75 years with acute or convalescent COVID-19.

This clone was seen a handful of times. The chain uses TRBV4-1 and TRBJ2-3, with D possibly matching TRBD2 (6 bases). The CDR3 totals 16 residues. Trimming left V 1 base short and J 0 bases short, with 11 bases between. Germline loops: CDR1 MGHRA, CDR2 YSYEKL. Here the CDR3 DNA reads TGCGCCAGCAGCCAAGGGCCTAGCGTAAGCACAGATACGCAGTATTTT. Its protein product is CASSQGPSVSTDTQYF.

The chain links TRBV18 to TRBJ2-1, with 7 nucleotides matching TRBD1. With V trimmed by 4 bases and J by 8 bases, 2 bases remained unmatched. Germline V lookup: CDR1 KGHSH, CDR2 LQKENI. This CDR3 spans 12 amino acids. The CDR3 reads CASSRGGHEQFF. Here the CDR3 DNA reads TGTGCCAGCTCACGAGGGGGCCATGAGCAGTTCTTC. The full variable domain, rest sourced from reference TRBV18 and TRBJ2-1, is NAGVMQNPRHLVRRRGQEARLRCSPMKGHSHVYWYRQLPEEGLKFMVYLQKENIIDESGMPKERFSAEFPKEGPSILRIQQVVRGDSAAYFCASSRGGHEQFFGPGTRLTVL.

The chain couples TRBV19 to TRBJ1-4; 7 bases line up with TRBD1. CDR3 length: 12 residues. Trimming removed 7 bases from V and 8 bases from J; junction bases left unmatched: 4. Germline V CDR1 and CDR2: LNHDA, SQIVND (reference sequence). The CDR3 loop is CASIGGEEKLFF. The CDR3 DNA reads as TGTGCCAGTATAGGGGGCGAGGAAAAACTGTTTTTT.

This sequence joins TRBV5-1 and TRBJ2-3; weak D call: TRBD2 (6 bases). Trimming took off 0 bases at V and 2 bases at J, with 10 bases between the two ends. This CDR3 comprises 15 residues. Germline V gene sequence: CDR1 SGHRS, CDR2 YFSETQ. CDR3 loop: CASSLGGTSTDTQYF. CDR3 coding DNA: TGCGCCAGCAGCTTGGGGGGGACTTCCACAGATACGCAGTATTTT.

The rearrangement joins TRBV5-1 to TRBJ2-5; 9 nucleotides align to TRBD1. Looked up from germline, CDR1 is SGHRS and CDR2 is YFSETQ. The CDR3 spans 15 residues. V was pared by 7 bases and J by 1 base, with 8 bases of the junction left unmatched. CDR3 sequence reads: CASEATGGVQETQYF. CDR3 nucleotide sequence: TGCGCCAGCGAAGCGACAGGGGGGGTCCAAGAGACCCAGTACTTC.